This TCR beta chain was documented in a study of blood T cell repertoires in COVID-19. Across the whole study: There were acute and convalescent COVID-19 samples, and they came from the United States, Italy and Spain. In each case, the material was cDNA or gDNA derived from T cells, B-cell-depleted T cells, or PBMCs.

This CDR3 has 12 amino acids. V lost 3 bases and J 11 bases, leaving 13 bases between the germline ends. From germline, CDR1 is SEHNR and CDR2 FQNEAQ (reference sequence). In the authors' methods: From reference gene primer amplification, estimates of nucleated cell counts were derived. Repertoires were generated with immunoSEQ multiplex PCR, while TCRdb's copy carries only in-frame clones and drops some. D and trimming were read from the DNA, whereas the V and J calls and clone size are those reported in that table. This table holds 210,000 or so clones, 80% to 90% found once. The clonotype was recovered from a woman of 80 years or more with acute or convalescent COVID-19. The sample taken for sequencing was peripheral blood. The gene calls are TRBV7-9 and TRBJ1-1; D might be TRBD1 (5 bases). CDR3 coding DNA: TGTGCCAGCAGCTTGGCTTGGGACTCGGCTTTCTTT. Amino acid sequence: CASSLAWDSAFF.